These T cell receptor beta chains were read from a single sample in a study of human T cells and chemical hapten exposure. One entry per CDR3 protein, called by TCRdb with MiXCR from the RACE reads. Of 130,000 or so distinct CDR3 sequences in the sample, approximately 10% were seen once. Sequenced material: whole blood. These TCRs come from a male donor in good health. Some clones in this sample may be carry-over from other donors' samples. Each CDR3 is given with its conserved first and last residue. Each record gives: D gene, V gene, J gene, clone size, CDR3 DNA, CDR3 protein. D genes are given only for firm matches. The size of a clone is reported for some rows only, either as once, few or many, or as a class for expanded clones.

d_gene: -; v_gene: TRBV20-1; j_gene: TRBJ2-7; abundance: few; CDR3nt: TGCAGTGCTACAGAGGGGTGGGGCGACTACTACGAGCAGTACTTC; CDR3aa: CSATEGWGDYYEQYF
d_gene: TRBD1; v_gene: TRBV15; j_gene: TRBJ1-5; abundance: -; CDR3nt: TGTGCCACCAGCAGAGTGGGACAGGTCGTCGGTCAGCCCCAGCATTTT; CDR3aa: CATSRVGQVVGQPQHF
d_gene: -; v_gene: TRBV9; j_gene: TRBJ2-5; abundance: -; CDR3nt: TGTGCCAGCAGCGTAGCTGCTTACCAAGAGACCCAGTACTTC; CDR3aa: CASSVAAYQETQYF
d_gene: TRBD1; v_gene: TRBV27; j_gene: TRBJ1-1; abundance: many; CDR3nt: TGTGCCAGCAGTCCGGGACAGCTGCTCCCTGAAGCTTTCTTT; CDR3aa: CASSPGQLLPEAFF
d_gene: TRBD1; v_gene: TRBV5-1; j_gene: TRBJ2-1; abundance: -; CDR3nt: TGCGCCAGCAGCTTGTCAGGGGGCTACAATGAGCAGTTCTTC; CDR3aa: CASSLSGGYNEQFF
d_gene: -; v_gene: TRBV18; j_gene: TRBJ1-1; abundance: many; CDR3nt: TGTGCCAGCTCACCACTCAGGGACCCCACTGAAGCTTTCTTT; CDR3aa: CASSPLRDPTEAFF
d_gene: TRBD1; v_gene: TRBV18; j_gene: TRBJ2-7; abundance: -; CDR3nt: TGTGCCAGCTCACCCCGCAGTTCGGGACAGGTATCCTACGAGCAGTACTTC; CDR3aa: CASSPRSSGQVSYEQYF
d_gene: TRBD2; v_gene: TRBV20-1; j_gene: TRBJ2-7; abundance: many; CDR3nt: TGCAGTGCTAGTCACGGGACTAGCAACTACGAGCAGTACTTC; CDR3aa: CSASHGTSNYEQYF
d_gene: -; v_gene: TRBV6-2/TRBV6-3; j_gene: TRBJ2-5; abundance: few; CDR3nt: TGTGCCAGCAGTGCGCCGGGACGGAGCCCGGGGTACTTC; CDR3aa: CASSAPGRSPGYF
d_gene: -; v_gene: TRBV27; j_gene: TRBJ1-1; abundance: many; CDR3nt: TGTGCCAGCAGTTTATCGTCCGGGTCTTGGAACACTGAAGCTTTCTTT; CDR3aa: CASSLSSGSWNTEAFF
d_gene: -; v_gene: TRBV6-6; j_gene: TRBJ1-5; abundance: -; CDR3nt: TGTGCCAGCAGTTACTTCAAAGAGCGGCAGCCCCAGCATTTT; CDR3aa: CASSYFKERQPQHF
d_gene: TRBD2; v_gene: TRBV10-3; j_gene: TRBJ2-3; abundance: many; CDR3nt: TGTGCCATCAAGGACAGAAAACTAGCGGGGGGACCTACCACAGATACGCAGTATTTT; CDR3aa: CAIKDRKLAGGPTTDTQYF
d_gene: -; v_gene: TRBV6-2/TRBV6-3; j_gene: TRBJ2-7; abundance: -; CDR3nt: TGTGCCAGCAGTTACGTCGGGGACACGTACTTC; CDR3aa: CASSYVGDTYF
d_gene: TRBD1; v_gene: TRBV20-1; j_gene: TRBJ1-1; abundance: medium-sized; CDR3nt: TGCAGTGCTAGTACAGGGGACACTGAAGCTTTCTTT; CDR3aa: CSASTGDTEAFF
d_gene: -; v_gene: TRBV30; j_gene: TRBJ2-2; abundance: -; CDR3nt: TGTGCCTGGAGTCCCCGGGGATGGGGGGAGCTGTTTTTT; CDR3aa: CAWSPRGWGELFF
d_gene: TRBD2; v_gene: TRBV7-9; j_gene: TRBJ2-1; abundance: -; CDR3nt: TGTGCCAGCAGCTCAGGGACTAGCGGGAGGGCCAGCTCCTACAATGAGCAGTTCTTC; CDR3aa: CASSSGTSGRASSYNEQFF
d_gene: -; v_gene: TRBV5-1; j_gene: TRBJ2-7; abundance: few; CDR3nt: TGCGCCAGCAGCTTTAGCGGTGTCTCCTACGAGCAGTACTTC; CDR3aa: CASSFSGVSYEQYF
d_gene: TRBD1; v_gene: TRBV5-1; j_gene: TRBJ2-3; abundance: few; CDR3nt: TGCGCCAGCAGCTTCCTCCGGGACAGAGATACGCAGTATTTT; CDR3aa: CASSFLRDRDTQYF
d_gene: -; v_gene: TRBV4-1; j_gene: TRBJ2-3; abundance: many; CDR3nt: TGCGCCAGCAGCCAAGTGGGCCATGATACGCAGTATTTT; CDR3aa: CASSQVGHDTQYF
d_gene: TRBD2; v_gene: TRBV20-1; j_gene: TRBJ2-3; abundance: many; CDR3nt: TGCAGTGCTAGATTAGGGAGCGGGGAAACTCCGGATACGCAGTATTTT; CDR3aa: CSARLGSGETPDTQYF
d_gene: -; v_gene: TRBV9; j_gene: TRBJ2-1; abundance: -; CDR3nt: TGTGCCAGCAGCGTAGATCAGCTATACAATGAGCAGTTCTTC; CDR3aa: CASSVDQLYNEQFF
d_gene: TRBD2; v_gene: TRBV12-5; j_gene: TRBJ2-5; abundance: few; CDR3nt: TGTGCTAGTGGTCTTAGCGGGGCACAAGAGACCCAGTACTTC; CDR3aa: CASGLSGAQETQYF
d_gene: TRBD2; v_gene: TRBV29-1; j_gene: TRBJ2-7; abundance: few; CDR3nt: TGCAGCGTTGACATCTCCGGGACTAGTGTCGAGCAGTACTTC; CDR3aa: CSVDISGTSVEQYF
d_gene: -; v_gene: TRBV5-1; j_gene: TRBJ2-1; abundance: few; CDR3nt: TGCGCCAGCAGCTTGGCCGTGGTAGCCTCCTACAATGAGCAGTTCTTC; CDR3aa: CASSLAVVASYNEQFF
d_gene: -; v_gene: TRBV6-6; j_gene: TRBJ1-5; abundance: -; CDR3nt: TGTGCCAGCAGTTCTACGGACAGAAGCAATCAGCCCCAGCATTTT; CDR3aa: CASSSTDRSNQPQHF
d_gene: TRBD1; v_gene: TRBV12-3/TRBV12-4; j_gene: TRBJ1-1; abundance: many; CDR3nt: TGTGCCAGCAGAGGACAGGGGGCGTGGGGCACTGAAGCTTTCTTT; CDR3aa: CASRGQGAWGTEAFF
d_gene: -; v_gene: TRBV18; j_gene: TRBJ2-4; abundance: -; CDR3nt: TGTGCCAGCTCACCACCAGGTCTAATAGCCAAAAACATTCAGTACTTC; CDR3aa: CASSPPGLIAKNIQYF
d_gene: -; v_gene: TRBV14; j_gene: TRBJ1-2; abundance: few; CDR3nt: TGTGCCAGCAGCCAACATGGGAGCGAAGCTAACTATGGCTACACCTTC; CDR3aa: CASSQHGSEANYGYTF
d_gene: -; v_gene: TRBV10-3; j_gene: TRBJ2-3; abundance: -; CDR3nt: TGTGCCATCCAAGACCTGGTTGAGACAGATACGCAGTATTTT; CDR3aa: CAIQDLVETDTQYF
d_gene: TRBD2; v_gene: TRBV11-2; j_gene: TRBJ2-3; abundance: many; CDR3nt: TGTGCCAGCAGCTTAGGTCTAGCGGGAACCACAGATACGCAGTATTTT; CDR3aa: CASSLGLAGTTDTQYF
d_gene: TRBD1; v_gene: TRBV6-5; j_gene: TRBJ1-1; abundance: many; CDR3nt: TGTGCCAGCAGTTACGCGACAGGGGGCCTCACTGAAGCTTTCTTT; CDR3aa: CASSYATGGLTEAFF
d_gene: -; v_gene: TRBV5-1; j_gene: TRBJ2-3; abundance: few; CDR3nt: TGCGCCAGCAGCAAGGACACAGATACGCAGTATTTT; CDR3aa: CASSKDTDTQYF
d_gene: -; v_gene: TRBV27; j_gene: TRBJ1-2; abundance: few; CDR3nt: TGTGCCAGCAGTTTATCGATACAGGCCGACAACTATGGCTACACCTTC; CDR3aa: CASSLSIQADNYGYTF